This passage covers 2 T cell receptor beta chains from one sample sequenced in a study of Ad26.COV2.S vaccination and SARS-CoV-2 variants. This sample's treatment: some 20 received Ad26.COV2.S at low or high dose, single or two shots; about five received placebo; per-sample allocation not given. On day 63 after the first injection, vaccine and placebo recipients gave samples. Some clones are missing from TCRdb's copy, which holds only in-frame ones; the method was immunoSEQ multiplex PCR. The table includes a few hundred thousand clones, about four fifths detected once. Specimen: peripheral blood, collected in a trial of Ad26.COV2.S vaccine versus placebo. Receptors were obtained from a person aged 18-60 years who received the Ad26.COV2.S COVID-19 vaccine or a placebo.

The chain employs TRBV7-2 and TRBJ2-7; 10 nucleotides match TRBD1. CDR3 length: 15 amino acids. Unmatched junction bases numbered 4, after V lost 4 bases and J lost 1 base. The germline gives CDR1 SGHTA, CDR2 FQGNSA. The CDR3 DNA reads TGTGCCAGCAGCTCTCGGACAGGGGGTTCCTACGAGCAGTACTTC. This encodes CASSSRTGGSYEQYF.

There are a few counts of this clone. The CDR3: CASSLGGRGREAQHF. CDR3 in DNA: TGTGCCAGCAGCTTAGGAGGGAGGGGGCGCGAGGCCCAGCATTTT. The chain joins TRBV7-2 to TRBJ1-5; 7 positions agree with TRBD1. Germline V gives CDR1 SGHTA, CDR2 FQGNSA. Unmatched junction bases numbered 11, after V lost 1 base and J lost 11 bases. This CDR3 spans 15 amino acids.